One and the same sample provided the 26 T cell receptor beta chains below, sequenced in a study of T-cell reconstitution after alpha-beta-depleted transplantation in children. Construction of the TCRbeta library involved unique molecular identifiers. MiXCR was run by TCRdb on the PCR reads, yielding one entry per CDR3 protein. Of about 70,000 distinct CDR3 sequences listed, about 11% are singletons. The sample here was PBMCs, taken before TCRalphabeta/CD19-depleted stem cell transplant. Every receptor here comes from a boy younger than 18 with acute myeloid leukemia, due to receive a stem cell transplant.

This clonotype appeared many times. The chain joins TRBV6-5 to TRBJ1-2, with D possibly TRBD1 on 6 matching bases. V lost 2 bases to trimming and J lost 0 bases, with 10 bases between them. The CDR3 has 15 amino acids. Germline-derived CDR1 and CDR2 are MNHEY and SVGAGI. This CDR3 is CASSYTRGTNYGYTF. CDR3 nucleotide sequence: TGTGCCAGCAGTTACACCAGGGGCACTAACTATGGCTACACCTTC.

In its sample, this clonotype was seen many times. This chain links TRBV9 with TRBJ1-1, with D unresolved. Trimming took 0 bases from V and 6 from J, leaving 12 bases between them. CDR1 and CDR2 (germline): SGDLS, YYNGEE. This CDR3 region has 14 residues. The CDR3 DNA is TGTGCCAGCAGCGTAGCGACCTCTAGGGCTGAAGCTTTCTTT. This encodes CASSVATSRAEAFF.

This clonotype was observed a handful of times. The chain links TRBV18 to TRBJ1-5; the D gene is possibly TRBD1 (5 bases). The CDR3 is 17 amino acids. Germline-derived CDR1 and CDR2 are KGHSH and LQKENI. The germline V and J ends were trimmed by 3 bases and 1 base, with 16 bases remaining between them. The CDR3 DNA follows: TGTGCCAGCTCACCCGAAATTCTAGGGGCGAGCAATCAGCCCCAGCATTTT. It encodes CASSPEILGASNQPQHF.

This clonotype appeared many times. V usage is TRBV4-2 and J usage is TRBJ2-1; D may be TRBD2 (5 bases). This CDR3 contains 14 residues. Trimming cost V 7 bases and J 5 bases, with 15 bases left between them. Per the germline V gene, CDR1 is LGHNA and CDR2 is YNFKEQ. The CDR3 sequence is CASTRGETHNEQFF. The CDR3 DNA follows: TGTGCCAGCACTCGGGGAGAGACCCACAATGAGCAGTTCTTC.

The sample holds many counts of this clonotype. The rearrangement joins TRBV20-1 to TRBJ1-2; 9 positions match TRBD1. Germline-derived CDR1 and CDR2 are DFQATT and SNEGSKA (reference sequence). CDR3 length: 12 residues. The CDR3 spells CRGTGTFYGYTF. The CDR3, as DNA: TGCAGGGGGACAGGGACTTTTTATGGCTACACCTTC.

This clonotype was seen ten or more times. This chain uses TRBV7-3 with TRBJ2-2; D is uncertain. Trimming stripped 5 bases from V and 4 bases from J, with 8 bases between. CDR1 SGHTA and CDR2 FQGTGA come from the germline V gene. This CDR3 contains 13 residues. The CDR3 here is CASSPLATGELFF. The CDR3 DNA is TGTGCCAGCAGCCCTCTTGCCACCGGGGAGCTGTTTTTT.

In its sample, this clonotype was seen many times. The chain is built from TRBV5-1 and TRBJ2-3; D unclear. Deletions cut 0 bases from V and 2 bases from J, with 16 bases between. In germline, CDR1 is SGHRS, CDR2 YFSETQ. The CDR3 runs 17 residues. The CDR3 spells CASSLALRRRPTDTQYF. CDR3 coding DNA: TGCGCCAGCAGCTTGGCGCTGCGGCGGCGCCCCACAGATACGCAGTATTTT.

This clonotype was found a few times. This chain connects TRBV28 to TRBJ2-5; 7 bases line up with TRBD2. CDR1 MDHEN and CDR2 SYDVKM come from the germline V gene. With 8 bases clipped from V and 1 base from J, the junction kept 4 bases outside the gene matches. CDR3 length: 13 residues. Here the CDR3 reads CASGGGSQETQYF. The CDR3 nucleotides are TGTGCCAGCGGCGGGGGAAGCCAAGAGACCCAGTACTTC.

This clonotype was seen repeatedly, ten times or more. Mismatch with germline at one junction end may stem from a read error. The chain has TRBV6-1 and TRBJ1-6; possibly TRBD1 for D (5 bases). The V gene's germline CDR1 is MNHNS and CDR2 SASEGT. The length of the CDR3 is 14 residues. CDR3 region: CASSLRAYNPPLHF. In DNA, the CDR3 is TGTGCCAGCAGTCTCAGGGCCTATAATCCACCCCTCCACTTT.

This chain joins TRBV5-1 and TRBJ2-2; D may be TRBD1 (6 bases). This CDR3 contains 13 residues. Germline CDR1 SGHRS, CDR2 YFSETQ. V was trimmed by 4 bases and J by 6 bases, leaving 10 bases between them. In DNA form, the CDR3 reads TGCGCCAGCAGCACAGGGATGTCCGGGGAGCTGTTTTTT. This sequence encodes CASSTGMSGELFF.

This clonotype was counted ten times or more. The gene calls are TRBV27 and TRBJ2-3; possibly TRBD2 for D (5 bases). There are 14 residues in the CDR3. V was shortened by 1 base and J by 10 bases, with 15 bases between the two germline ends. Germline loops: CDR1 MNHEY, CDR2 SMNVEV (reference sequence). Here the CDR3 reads CASSLFAPRESQYF. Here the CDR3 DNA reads TGTGCCAGCAGTTTATTCGCCCCGAGGGAGTCGCAGTATTTT.

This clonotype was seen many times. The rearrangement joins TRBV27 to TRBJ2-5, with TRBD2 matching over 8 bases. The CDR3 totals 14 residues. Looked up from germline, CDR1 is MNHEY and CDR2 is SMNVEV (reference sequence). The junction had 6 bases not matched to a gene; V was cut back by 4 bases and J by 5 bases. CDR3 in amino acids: CASSSAGGRETQYF. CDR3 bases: TGTGCCAGCAGTTCCGCGGGGGGCCGGGAGACCCAGTACTTC.

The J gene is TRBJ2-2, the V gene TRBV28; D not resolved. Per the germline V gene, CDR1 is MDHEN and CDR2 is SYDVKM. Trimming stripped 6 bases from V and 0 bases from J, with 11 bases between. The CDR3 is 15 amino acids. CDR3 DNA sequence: TGTGCCAGCAGCGTCTGGACGGCGAACACCGGGGAGCTGTTTTTT. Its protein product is CASSVWTANTGELFF. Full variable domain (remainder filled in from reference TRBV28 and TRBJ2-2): DVKVTQSSRYLVKRTGEKVFLECVQDMDHENMFWYRQDPGLGLRLIYFSYDVKMKEKGDIPEGYSVSREKKERFSLILESASTNQTSMYLCASSVWTANTGELFFGEGSRLTVL.

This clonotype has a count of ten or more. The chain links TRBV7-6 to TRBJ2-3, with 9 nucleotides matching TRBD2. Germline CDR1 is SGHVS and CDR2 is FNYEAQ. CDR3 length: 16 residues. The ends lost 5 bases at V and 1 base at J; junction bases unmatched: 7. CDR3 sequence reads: CASSPRGGAGTDTQYF. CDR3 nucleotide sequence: TGTGCCAGCAGCCCTCGCGGGGGGGCTGGCACAGATACGCAGTATTTT.

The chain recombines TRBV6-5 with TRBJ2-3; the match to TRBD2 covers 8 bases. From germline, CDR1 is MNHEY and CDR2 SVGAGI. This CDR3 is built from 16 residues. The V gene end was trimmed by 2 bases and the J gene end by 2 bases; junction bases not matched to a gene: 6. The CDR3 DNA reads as TGTGCCAGCAGTTACACAGAGCGGGGGATCACAGATACGCAGTATTTT. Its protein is CASSYTERGITDTQYF.

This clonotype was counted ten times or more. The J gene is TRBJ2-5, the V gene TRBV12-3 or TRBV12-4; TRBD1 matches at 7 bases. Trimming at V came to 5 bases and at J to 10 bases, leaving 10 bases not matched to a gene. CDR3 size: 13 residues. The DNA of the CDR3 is TGTGCCAGCAGTCCCCACGCAGGGGGTGACCAGTACTTC. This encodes CASSPHAGGDQYF.

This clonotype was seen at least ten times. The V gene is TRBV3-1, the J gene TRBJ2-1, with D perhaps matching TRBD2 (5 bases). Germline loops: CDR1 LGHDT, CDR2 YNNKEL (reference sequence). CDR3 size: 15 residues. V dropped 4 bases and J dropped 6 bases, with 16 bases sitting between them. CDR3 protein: CASSPRTPAVNEQFF. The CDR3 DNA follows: TGTGCCAGCAGCCCCCGGACTCCAGCCGTCAATGAGCAGTTCTTC.

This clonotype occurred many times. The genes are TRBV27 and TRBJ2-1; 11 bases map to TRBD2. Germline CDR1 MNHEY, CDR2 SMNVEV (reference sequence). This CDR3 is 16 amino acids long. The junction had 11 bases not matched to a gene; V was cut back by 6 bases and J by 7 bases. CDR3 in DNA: TGTGCCAGCAGACCCTATAGCGGGGGGGCAGGGAATGAGCAGTTCTTC. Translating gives CASRPYSGGAGNEQFF.

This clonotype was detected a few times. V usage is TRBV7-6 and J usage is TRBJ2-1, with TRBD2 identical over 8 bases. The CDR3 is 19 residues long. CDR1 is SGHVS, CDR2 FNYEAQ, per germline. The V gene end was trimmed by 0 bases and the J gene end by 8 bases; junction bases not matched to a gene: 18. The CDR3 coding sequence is TGTGCCAGCAGCTTAGCGTGGGTGGGGAAAAAAGCGGGAGAGGATGAGCAGTTCTTC. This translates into CASSLAWVGKKAGEDEQFF.

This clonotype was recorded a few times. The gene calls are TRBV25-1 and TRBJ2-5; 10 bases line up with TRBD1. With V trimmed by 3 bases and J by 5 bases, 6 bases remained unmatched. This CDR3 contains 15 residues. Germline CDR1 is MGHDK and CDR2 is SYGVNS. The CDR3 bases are TGTGCCAGCAGTGATTTGGGACAGGGGCGGGAGACCCAGTACTTC. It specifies CASSDLGQGRETQYF.

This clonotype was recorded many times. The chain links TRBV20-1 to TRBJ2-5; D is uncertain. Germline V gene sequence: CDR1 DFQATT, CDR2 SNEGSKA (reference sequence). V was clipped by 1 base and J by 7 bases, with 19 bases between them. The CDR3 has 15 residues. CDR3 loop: CSARVDASYLGTQYF. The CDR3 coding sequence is TGCAGTGCTAGAGTGGACGCGTCCTACCTAGGGACCCAGTACTTC.

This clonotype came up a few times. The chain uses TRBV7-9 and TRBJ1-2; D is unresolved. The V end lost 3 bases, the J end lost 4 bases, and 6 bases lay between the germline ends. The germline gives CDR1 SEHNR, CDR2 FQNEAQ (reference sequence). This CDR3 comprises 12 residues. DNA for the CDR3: TGTGCCAGCAGCTTGGGTTCCTATGGCTACACCTTC. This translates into CASSLGSYGYTF. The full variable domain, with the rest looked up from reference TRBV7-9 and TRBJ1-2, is DTGVSQNPRHKITKRGQNVTFRCDPISEHNRLYWYRQTLGQGPEFLTYFQNEAQLEKSRLLSDRFSAERPKGSFSTLEIQRTEQGDSAMYLCASSLGSYGYTFGSGTRLTVV.

Here the CDR3 DNA reads TGTGCCAGCAGTCACGGGACAGGGACCGGGGAGCTGTTTTTT. Its protein product is CASSHGTGTGELFF. The chain carries TRBV2 and TRBJ2-2; TRBD1 matches at 9 bases. The CDR3 is made up of 14 amino acids. Germline V gene sequence: CDR1 SNHLY, CDR2 FYNNEI. The trim removed 5 bases at V and 5 bases at J, leaving 3 bases unmatched. Looking up the rest from reference TRBV2 and TRBJ2-2 gives the full variable domain: EPEVTQTPSHQVTQMGQEVILRCVPISNHLYFYWYRQILGQKVEFLVSFYNNEISEKSEIFDDQFSVERPDGSNFTLKIRSTKLEDSAMYFCASSHGTGTGELFFGEGSRLTVL.

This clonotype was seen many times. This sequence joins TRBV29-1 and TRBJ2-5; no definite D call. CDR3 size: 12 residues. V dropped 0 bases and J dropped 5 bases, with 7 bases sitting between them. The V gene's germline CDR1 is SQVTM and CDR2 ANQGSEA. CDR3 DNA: TGCAGCGTTGAAGATTTGCGGGAGACCCAGTACTTC. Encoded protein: CSVEDLRETQYF. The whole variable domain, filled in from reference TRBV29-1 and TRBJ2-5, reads SAVISQKPSRDICQRGTSLTIQCQVDSQVTMMFWYRQQPGQSLTLIATANQGSEATYESGFVIDKFPISRPNLTFSTLTVSNMSPEDSSIYLCSVEDLRETQYFGPGTRLLVL.

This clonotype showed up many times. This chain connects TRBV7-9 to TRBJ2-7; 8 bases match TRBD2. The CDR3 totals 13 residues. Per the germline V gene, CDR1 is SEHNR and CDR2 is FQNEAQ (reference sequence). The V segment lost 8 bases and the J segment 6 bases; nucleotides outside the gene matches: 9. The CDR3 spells CASAGTSASEQYF. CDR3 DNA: TGTGCCAGCGCCGGGACTAGTGCGAGCGAGCAGTACTTC.

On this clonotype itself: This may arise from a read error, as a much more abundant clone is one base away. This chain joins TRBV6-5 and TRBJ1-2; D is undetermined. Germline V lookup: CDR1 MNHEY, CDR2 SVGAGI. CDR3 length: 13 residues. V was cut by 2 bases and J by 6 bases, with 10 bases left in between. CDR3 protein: CASSYVLLDGYTF. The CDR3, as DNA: TGTGCCAGCAGTTACGTTCTATTAGATGGCTACACCTTC.